What follows describes a single TCR beta chain. What it binds is unknown. TCRdb independently ran MiXCR on the RT-PCR reads; one entry per CDR3 protein. The sample has around 480,000 distinct CDR3 sequences; 15% to 20% are singletons. Germline V CDR1 and CDR2: SGHDN, FVKESK. V lost 0 bases, J lost 6 bases, and 18 bases lay in between. The CDR3 is made up of 17 amino acids. This specimen belongs to a study of response to subunit inactivated influenza vaccine. Findings and caveats of the study: There was a suggestion from the authors that each seasonal influenza vaccination recruits few new T cells.

This rearrangement joins TRBV14 to TRBJ2-1; D possibly corresponds to TRBD1 (5 bases). The origin of this receptor is a man aged 50 to 69 who received an inactivated influenza vaccine. The sample was CD4+ T cells sorted from PBMCs, taken around 25 months after vaccination. The CDR3 DNA reads TGTGCCAGCAGCCAAGATCGCCTGGGGCTATACCGCAATGAGCAGTTCTTC. This codes for CASSQDRLGLYRNEQFF.